This T cell receptor beta chain is from a study of OX40 agonist ivuxolimab in advanced cancers. TCRdb's table, derived via immunoSEQ multiplex PCR, lists solely in-frame clones and lacks some. The table lists about 64,000 clones, roughly 85% of them singletons. A word on this clone: The antigen is not known.

Points from the study as a whole: Doses of 0.1 to 3.0 mg/kg were accompanied by clonal expansion of CD4+ and CD8+ blood T cells by week 6.

The source was CD4+ or CD8+ T cells sorted from blood, collected in a trial of the OX40 agonist ivuxolimab. The TCR was taken from an adult with an advanced solid tumor such as melanoma, head and neck, liver or kidney cancer.

CDR3 coding DNA: TGCGCCAGCAGCTACCCCCAGGGGGATGAGCAGTTCTTC. Translation: CASSYPQGDEQFF. This chain connects TRBV5-1 to TRBJ2-1; 7 bases agree with TRBD1. Germline lookup yields CDR1 SGHRS and CDR2 YFSETQ. Trimming removed 3 bases from V and 8 bases from J; junction bases left unmatched: 5. The CDR3 spans 13 residues.